The rows below give T cell receptor beta chains drawn from one sample of a study of early stage breast cancer tumors. Method: immunoSEQ multiplex PCR; TCRdb's copy keeps in-frame clones and lacks some. The data hold 70,000 or so clones, with around 80% observed a single time. Sequencing input: blood. The receptor set was obtained from a person in their 40s with breast cancer. The CDR3 runs from the conserved cysteine through the conserved F or W. The order of the fields is D gene, clone size, V gene, J gene, CDR3 DNA, CDR3 protein. D genes are given only for firm matches. Part of the rows lack a size; the others show once, few, many or a class for expanded clones.

.,.,TRBV28,TRBJ1-5,TGTGCCAGCAGTTTACCCCTTGCGAGGGATAGCAATCAGCCCCAGCATTTT,CASSLPLARDSNQPQHF
TRBD2,once,TRBV7-9,TRBJ2-1,TGTGCCAGCAGCGAAAGAGGGACTAGCGGGAATGAGCAGTTCTTC,CASSERGTSGNEQFF
TRBD2,once,TRBV19,TRBJ2-1,TGTGCCAGTAGTATTGGGGCTAGCGGGAGTAATGAGCAGTTCTTC,CASSIGASGSNEQFF
TRBD1,.,TRBV30,TRBJ1-3,TGTGCCTGGAGTGTCAGGGGGCGCGAGAACACCATATATTTT,CAWSVRGRENTIYF
.,.,TRBV28,TRBJ2-1,TGTGCCAGCAGACGAAGTTGGGGAAGCTCCTACAATGAGCAGTTCTTC,CASRRSWGSSYNEQFF
.,.,TRBV6-5,TRBJ2-6,TGTGCCACCACCAGAGGGTTTTCTGGGGCCAACGTCCTGACTTTC,CATTRGFSGANVLTF
TRBD2,once,TRBV5-1,TRBJ2-1,TGCGCCAGCAGCTTGACCTTAGGACTAGCGGGAGGCCATGAGCAGTTCTTC,CASSLTLGLAGGHEQFF
.,.,TRBV4-1,TRBJ2-7,TGCGCCAGCAGCCATACAGGGAGAGAGCAGTACTTC,CASSHTGREQYF
TRBD2,.,TRBV18,TRBJ2-7,TGTGCCAGCTCACTCTCCGGGACTAGCTCTCGCGAGCAGTACTTC,CASSLSGTSSREQYF
.,.,TRBV7-6,TRBJ1-3,TGTGCCAGCAGTAACAGCGCCGGAAACACCATATATTTT,CASSNSAGNTIYF
TRBD1,few,TRBV5-1,TRBJ1-2,TGCGCCAGCAGCCCGGGACAGGGGTATGGCTACACCTTC,CASSPGQGYGYTF
TRBD1,.,TRBV19,TRBJ1-1,TGTGCCAGTAGGACAGGGACAGTGAACACTGAAGCTTTCTTT,CASRTGTVNTEAFF
TRBD1,.,TRBV5-1,TRBJ1-4,TGCGCCAGCAGCCCTAGGACAGGGGGAAATGAAAAACTGTTTTTT,CASSPRTGGNEKLFF
TRBD1,.,TRBV10-3,TRBJ1-4,TGTGCCATCAGTGAGTCTGGGACAGGTCTTGAAAAACTGTTTTTT,CAISESGTGLEKLFF
.,.,TRBV20-1,TRBJ1-2,TGCAGTGCAACGGGGGCGAAAGGCTACACCTTC,CSATGAKGYTF